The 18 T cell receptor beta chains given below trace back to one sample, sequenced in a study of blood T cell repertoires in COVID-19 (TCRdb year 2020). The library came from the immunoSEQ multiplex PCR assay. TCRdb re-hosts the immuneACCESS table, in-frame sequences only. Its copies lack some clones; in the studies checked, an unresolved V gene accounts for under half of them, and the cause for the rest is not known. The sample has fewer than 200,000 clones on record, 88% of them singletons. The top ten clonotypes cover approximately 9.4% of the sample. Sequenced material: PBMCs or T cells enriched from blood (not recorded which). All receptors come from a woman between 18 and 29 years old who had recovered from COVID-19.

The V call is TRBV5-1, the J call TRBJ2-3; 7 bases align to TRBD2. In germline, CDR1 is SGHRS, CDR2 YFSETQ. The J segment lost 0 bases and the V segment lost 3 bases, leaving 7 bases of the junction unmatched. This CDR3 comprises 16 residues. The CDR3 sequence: CASSSLAEGSTDTQYF. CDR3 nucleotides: TGCGCCAGCAGCTCTCTAGCGGAAGGCAGCACAGATACGCAGTATTTT.

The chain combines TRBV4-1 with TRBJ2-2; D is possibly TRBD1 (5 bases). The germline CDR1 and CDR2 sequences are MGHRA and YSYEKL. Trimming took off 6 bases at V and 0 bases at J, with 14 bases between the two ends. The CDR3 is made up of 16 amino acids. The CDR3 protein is CASSPDKEANTGELFF. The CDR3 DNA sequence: TGCGCCAGCAGTCCGGACAAAGAAGCGAACACCGGGGAGCTGTTTTTT.

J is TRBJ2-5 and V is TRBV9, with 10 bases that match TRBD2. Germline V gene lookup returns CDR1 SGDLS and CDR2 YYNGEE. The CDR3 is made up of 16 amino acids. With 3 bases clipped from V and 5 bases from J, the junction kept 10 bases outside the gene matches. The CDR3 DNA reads TGTGCCAGCAGCGAGGATAGCGGGGGGCTTTTGGAGACCCAGTACTTC. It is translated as CASSEDSGGLLETQYF.

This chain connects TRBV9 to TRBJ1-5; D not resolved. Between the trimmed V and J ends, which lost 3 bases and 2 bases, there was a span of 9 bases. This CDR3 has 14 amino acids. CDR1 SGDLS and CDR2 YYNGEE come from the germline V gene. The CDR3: CASSAKSGNQPQHF. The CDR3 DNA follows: TGTGCCAGCAGCGCAAAGAGTGGCAATCAGCCCCAGCATTTT. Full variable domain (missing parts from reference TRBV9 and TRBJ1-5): DSGVTQTPKHLITATGQRVTLRCSPRSGDLSVYWYQQSLDQGLQFLIQYYNGEERAKGNILERFSAQQFPDLHSELNLSSLELGDSALYFCASSAKSGNQPQHFGDGTRLSIL.

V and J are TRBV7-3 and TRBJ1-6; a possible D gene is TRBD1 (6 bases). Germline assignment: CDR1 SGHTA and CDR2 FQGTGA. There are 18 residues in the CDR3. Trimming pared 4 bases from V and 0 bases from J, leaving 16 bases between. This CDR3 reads CASSSGTSLSSYNSPLHF. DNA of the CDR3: TGTGCCAGCAGCTCCGGGACATCCCTGAGCTCCTATAATTCACCCCTCCACTTT.

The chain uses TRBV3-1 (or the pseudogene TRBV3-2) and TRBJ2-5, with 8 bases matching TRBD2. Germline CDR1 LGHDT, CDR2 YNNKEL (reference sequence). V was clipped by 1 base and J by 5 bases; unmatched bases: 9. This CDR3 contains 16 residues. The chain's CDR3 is CASSQGGGGSPETQYF. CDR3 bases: TGTGCCAGCAGCCAAGGAGGCGGGGGGTCTCCGGAGACCCAGTACTTC.

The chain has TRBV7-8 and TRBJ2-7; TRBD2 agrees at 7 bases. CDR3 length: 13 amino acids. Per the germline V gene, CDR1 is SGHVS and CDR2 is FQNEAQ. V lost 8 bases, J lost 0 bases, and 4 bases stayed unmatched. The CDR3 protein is CASRGGDSYEQYF. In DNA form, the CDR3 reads TGTGCCAGCCGTGGGGGGGACTCCTACGAGCAGTACTTC.

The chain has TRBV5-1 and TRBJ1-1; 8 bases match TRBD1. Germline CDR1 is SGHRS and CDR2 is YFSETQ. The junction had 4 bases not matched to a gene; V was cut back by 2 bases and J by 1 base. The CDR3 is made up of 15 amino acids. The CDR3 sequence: CASSFSGQGNTEAFF. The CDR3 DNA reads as TGCGCCAGCAGCTTTTCCGGACAGGGGAACACTGAAGCTTTCTTT.

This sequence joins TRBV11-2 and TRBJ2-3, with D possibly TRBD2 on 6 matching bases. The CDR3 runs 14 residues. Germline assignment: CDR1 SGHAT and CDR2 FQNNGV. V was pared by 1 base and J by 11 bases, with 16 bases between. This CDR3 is CASSLVLAGRGQYF. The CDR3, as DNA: TGTGCCAGCAGCTTAGTTCTCGCGGGGCGTGGGCAGTATTTT.

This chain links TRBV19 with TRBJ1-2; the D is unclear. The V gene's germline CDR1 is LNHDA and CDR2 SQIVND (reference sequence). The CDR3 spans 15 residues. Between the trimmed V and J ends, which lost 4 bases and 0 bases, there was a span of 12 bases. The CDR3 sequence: CASSSQIPTNYGYTF. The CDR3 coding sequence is TGTGCCAGTAGTAGTCAAATCCCAACTAACTATGGCTACACCTTC.

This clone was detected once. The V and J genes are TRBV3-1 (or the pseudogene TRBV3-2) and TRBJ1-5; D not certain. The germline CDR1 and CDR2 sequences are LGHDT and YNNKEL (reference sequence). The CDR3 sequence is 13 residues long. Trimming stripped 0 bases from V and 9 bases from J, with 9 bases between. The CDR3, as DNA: TGTGCCAGCAGCCAAGAACGCGGCACGCCCCAGCATTTT. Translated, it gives CASSQERGTPQHF.

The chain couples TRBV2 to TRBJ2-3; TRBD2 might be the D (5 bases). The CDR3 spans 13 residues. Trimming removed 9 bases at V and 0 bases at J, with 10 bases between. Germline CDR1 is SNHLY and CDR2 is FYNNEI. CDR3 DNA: TGTGCCAGTCGGGGTTTTAGCACAGATACGCAGTATTTT. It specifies CASRGFSTDTQYF.

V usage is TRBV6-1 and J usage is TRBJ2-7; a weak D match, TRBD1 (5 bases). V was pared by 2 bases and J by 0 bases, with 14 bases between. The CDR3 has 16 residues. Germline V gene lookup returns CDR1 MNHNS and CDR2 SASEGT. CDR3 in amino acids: CASSELGQRTSYEQYF. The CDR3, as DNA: TGTGCCAGCAGTGAACTGGGGCAGCGAACCTCCTACGAGCAGTACTTC.

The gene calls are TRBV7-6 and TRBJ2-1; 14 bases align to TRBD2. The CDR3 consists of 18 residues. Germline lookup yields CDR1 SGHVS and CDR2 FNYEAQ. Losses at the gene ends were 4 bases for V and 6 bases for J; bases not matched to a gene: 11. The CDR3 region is CASSSDRGGTSGGNEQFF. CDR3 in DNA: TGTGCCAGCAGCTCGGATCGCGGCGGGACTAGCGGGGGCAATGAGCAGTTCTTC.

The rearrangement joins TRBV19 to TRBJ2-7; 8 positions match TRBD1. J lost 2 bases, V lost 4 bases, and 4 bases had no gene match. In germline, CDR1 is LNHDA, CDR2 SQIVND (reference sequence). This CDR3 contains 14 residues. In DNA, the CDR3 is TGTGCCAGTAGTAGAGAACAGGGGGCCTACGAGCAGTACTTC. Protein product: CASSREQGAYEQYF.

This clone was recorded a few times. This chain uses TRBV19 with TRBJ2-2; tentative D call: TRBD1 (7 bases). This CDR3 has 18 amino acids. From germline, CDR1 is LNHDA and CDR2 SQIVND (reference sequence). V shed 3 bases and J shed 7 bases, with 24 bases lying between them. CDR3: CASSMEGARWVAGGELFF. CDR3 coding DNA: TGTGCCAGTAGTATGGAGGGGGCGCGATGGGTAGCCGGCGGGGAGCTGTTTTTT.

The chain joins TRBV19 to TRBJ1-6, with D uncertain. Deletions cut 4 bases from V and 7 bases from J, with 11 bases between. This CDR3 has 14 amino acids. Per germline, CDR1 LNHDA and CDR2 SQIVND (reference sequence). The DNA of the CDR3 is TGTGCCAGTAGTAGCGGGCGGATAAATTCACCCCTCCACTTT. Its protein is CASSSGRINSPLHF.

CDR3 in DNA: TGTGCCAGCAGCGCCCGAAACAGGGTAGATCAGACCGGGGAGCTGTTTTTT. Its translation is CASSARNRVDQTGELFF. The genes are TRBV11-3 and TRBJ2-2; perhaps TRBD1 as D (6 bases). The V and J ends lost 5 bases and 5 bases respectively, with 21 bases between them. The V gene's germline CDR1 is SGHNT and CDR2 YENEEA. The CDR3 is 17 residues long.